These T cell receptor beta chains were read from a single sample in a study of CD8+ T cells in alopecia areata. Produced via immunoSEQ multiplex PCR; TCRdb's table is partial and in-frame only. The table shows 100,000 to 150,000 clones, with more than 40% occurring only once. This specimen was CD8+ T cells sorted from blood, taken at week 0. Every receptor here comes from a human donor with alopecia areata. Each CDR3 is given with its conserved first and last residue. A D gene is named only where the DNA matches it firmly. A row's size may be missing; if present it is once, few, many or a size class.

D gene	V gene	clone size	CDR3 length	J gene	CDR3 DNA	CDR3 protein
-	TRBV5-1	-	14	TRBJ1-1	TGCGCCAGCAGCTTGGCGACAGGGAACACTGAAGCTTTCTTT	CASSLATGNTEAFF
TRBD1	TRBV2	-	15	TRBJ2-7	TGTGCCAGCAGTGAACGTCAGGGGGCAACATGCGAGCAGTACTTC	CASSERQGATCEQYF
-	TRBV13	-	12	TRBJ2-7	TGTGCCAGCAGCTTAGCGGCTTACGAGCAGTACTTC	CASSLAAYEQYF
TRBD1	TRBV29-1	-	14	TRBJ2-3	TGCAGCACCGGACAGGGGATCGGCACAGATACGCAGTATTTT	CSTGQGIGTDTQYF
-	TRBV4-3	-	17	TRBJ1-2	TGCGCCAGCAGCCCCAAAGGCCAGGGAAAGTGGGGGGATGGCTACACCTTC	CASSPKGQGKWGDGYTF
-	TRBV11-2	many	15	TRBJ2-7	TGTGCCAGCAGCTTAGATGTAGTCACCACCTACGAGCAGTACTTC	CASSLDVVTTYEQYF
-	TRBV7-9	few	16	TRBJ2-7	TGTGCCAGCAGCGCCTCCTCGGGACTGGAGTCCTACGAGCAGTACTTC	CASSASSGLESYEQYF
-	TRBV7-9	-	13	TRBJ1-2	TGTGCCAGCAGCTTAGAGCCGATCTATGGCTACACCTTC	CASSLEPIYGYTF
-	TRBV13	few	13	TRBJ2-7	TGTGCCAGCAGCGTCGCGGGGACCTACGAGCAGTACTTC	CASSVAGTYEQYF
TRBD2	TRBV4-3	-	15	TRBJ2-1	TGCGCCAGCAGCCAAGTACTAGCGCCCTACAATGAGCAGTTCTTC	CASSQVLAPYNEQFF
TRBD1	TRBV7-9	-	15	TRBJ1-2	TGTGCCAGCAGCTTGGGGACAGGCCATAACTATGGCTACACCTTC	CASSLGTGHNYGYTF
TRBD2	TRBV19	-	16	TRBJ2-1	TGTGCCAGTAGTATAGTGGTTAGCCTACCGGGGGGTGAGCAGTTCTTC	CASSIVVSLPGGEQFF
-	TRBV15	-	13	TRBJ2-5	TGTGCCACCAGTGGGACTGGTAAAGAGACCCAGTACTTC	CATSGTGKETQYF
-	TRBV4-2	-	15	TRBJ2-7	TGTGCCAGCAGCCGCGGGGCGGGGAGCTCCTACGAGCAGTACTTC	CASSRGAGSSYEQYF
-	TRBV11-2	-	17	TRBJ2-5	TGTGCCAGCAGCTTAGATCGTTTATGGGGGGCGGAGGAGACCCAGTACTTC	CASSLDRLWGAEETQYF
TRBD2	TRBV29-1	few	18	TRBJ2-3	TGCAGCGTTGAAGATCTTGCCGGGACTAGCGGGGACACAGATACGCAGTATTTT	CSVEDLAGTSGDTDTQYF
TRBD1	TRBV5-1	-	15	TRBJ1-2	TGCGCCAGCAGCTTGGACAGGGGGCCCGTCTATGGCTACACCTTC	CASSLDRGPVYGYTF
TRBD1	TRBV27	few	14	TRBJ1-5	TGTGCCAGCAAAGCAGGGGGTAGCAATCAGCCCCAGCATTTT	CASKAGGSNQPQHF
-	TRBV4-3	-	19	TRBJ2-3	TGCGCCAGCAGCCAAGACCCAGAGTTCCCGGGACGCCTCGGAGATACGCAGTATTTT	CASSQDPEFPGRLGDTQYF
-	TRBV5-6	-	13	TRBJ2-7	TGTGCCAGCAGCTTGGCGGCATCCTACGAGCAGTACTTC	CASSLAASYEQYF